The 32 T cell receptor beta chains in this list originate from one sample, sequenced in a study of cytomegalovirus exposure and HLA in healthy donors. The study ran its PCR with 60 Vbeta and 13 Jbeta primers. Only in-frame clones appear in the TCRdb table, and some are missing; sequencing was by immunoSEQ multiplex PCR. The profile shows some 150,000 clones, around 76% of them singletons. The sample comprised PBMCs. All receptors come from a woman aged 25 to 39 in good health and CMV-seropositive.

CDR3 nucleotides: TGTGCCACCAGCCCACGACTAATTAAAGAGACCCAGTACTTC. This translates into CATSPRLIKETQYF. The V call is TRBV15, the J call TRBJ2-5; perhaps TRBD2 as D (5 bases). The CDR3 loop spans 14 amino acids. Between the trimmed V and J ends, which lost 5 bases and 3 bases, there was a span of 13 bases. Germline lookup yields CDR1 LNHNV and CDR2 YYDKDF (reference sequence).

The V gene is TRBV6-1, the J gene TRBJ2-7, with D possibly matching TRBD1 (5 bases). The germline CDR1 and CDR2 sequences are MNHNS and SASEGT. The V end was cut by 1 base, the J end by 0 bases, with 7 bases between. This CDR3 spans 14 amino acids. CDR3 nucleotides: TGTGCCAGCAGTGAAGGGACATTCTCCTACGAGCAGTACTTC. Translated, it gives CASSEGTFSYEQYF.

V usage is TRBV30 and J usage is TRBJ2-4; D ambiguous. This CDR3 is built from 14 residues. The germline gives CDR1 GTSNPN, CDR2 SVGIG (reference sequence). V was clipped by 4 bases and J by 0 bases, with 10 bases between them. The CDR3, as DNA: TGTGCCTGGACTGGCATATTAGCCAAAAACATTCAGTACTTC. It codes for CAWTGILAKNIQYF.

The chain recombines TRBV19 with TRBJ1-2, with a possible D match to TRBD1 (6 bases). CDR3 length: 13 amino acids. CDR1 LNHDA and CDR2 SQIVND come from the germline V gene (reference sequence). V lost 6 bases, J lost 4 bases, and 12 bases lay in between. CDR3 sequence reads: CASRGRGGYGYTF. CDR3 in DNA: TGTGCCAGTAGAGGGAGAGGGGGCTATGGCTACACCTTC.

This clone was recorded a few times. V usage is TRBV6-5 and J usage is TRBJ2-7; tentatively, D is TRBD2 (7 bases). V shed 5 bases and J shed 0 bases, with 14 bases lying between them. Germline V gene data show CDR1 as MNHEY and CDR2 as SVGAGI. CDR3 size: 15 residues. The CDR3 loop is CASSGRGAGSYEQYF. The CDR3 DNA follows: TGTGCCAGCAGTGGCCGGGGGGCGGGCTCCTACGAGCAGTACTTC.

The chain couples TRBV19 to TRBJ1-5; D is possibly TRBD1 (5 bases). Germline assignment: CDR1 LNHDA and CDR2 SQIVND (reference sequence). The CDR3 covers 15 residues. Trimming left V 6 bases short and J 0 bases short, with 12 bases between. CDR3 sequence reads: CASSKQGYSNQPQHF. CDR3 sequence (DNA): TGTGCCAGTAGCAAGCAGGGCTATAGCAATCAGCCCCAGCATTTT.

The chain couples TRBV2 to TRBJ2-5, with 8 positions matching TRBD1. Germline CDR1 and CDR2: SNHLY and FYNNEI. The CDR3 loop spans 14 amino acids. J was trimmed by 4 bases and V by 6 bases; bases with no gene match: 7. The CDR3 bases are TGTGCCAGCAGCGCGGACAGGGCAGGAGAGACCCAGTACTTC. It encodes CASSADRAGETQYF.

This clone showed up just a few times. This chain uses TRBV5-1 with TRBJ2-1; D perhaps matches TRBD1 (6 bases). Trimming removed 6 bases at V and 6 bases at J, with 19 bases between. CDR1 and CDR2 from the germline V gene are SGHRS and YFSETQ. This CDR3 has 15 amino acids. The CDR3 DNA reads TGCGCCAGCACCCCTGTGGCAGGGGTTCTCAATGAGCAGTTCTTC. This sequence encodes CASTPVAGVLNEQFF. Together with reference TRBV5-1 and TRBJ2-1, the CDR3 gives the full variable domain: KAGVTQTPRYLIKTRGQQVTLSCSPISGHRSVSWYQQTPGQGLQFLFEYFSETQRNKGNFPGRFSGRQFSNSRSEMNVSTLELGDSALYLCASTPVAGVLNEQFFGPGTRLTVL.

The genes are TRBV7-6 and TRBJ1-1; 9 nucleotides line up with TRBD1. CDR1 SGHVS and CDR2 FNYEAQ come from the germline V gene. The CDR3 contains 16 residues. V was pared by 5 bases and J by 4 bases, with 11 bases of the junction left unmatched. The CDR3 DNA reads TGTGCCAGCAGCCTACTTGAACAGGGGGCTTTCACTGAAGCTTTCTTT. As protein: CASSLLEQGAFTEAFF.

On this clone itself: Since no conserved phenylalanine or tryptophan closes the CDR3, a read error is the likely cause. The gene calls are TRBV15 and TRBJ1-6, with a weak D call TRBD1 (5 bases). CDR3 length: 15 residues. V was clipped by 0 bases and J by 13 bases, with 16 bases between them. Germline CDR1 is LNHNV and CDR2 is YYDKDF (reference sequence). In nucleotides, the CDR3 is TGTGCCACCAGCAGAGATGTTCAGGGCCCGATCCCCCTCCACCTT. The encoded protein is CATSRDVQGPIPLHL.

V gene TRBV27 combines with J gene TRBJ2-7; 10 nucleotides agree with TRBD1. In germline, CDR1 is MNHEY, CDR2 SMNVEV (reference sequence). The CDR3 is 19 amino acids. V lost 8 bases to trimming and J lost 1 base; unmatched junction nucleotides: 20. Here the CDR3 DNA reads TGTGCCAGCTTCCCCGCCGGGACAGGGGTACCCAAGGGGTCCTACGAGCAGTACTTC. Translated, it gives CASFPAGTGVPKGSYEQYF.

The genes are TRBV18 and TRBJ1-2, with TRBD1 matching 8 bases. V dropped 3 bases and J dropped 4; count of bases not matched to a gene: 10. The CDR3 sequence is 16 residues long. CDR1 KGHSH and CDR2 LQKENI come from the germline V gene. The CDR3 coding sequence is TGTGCCAGCTCACCCCAGATTTCCACAGGGGGCTATGGCTACACCTTC. Translating gives CASSPQISTGGYGYTF.

V and J are TRBV9 and TRBJ2-1; D remains unclear. CDR1 and CDR2 (germline): SGDLS, YYNGEE. V was trimmed by 0 bases and J by 9 bases, leaving 16 bases between them. This CDR3 contains 15 residues. The CDR3 DNA reads as TGTGCCAGCAGCGTAGAGAGTAGTATTTCAGGTGAGCAGTTCTTC. This codes for CASSVESSISGEQFF.

This chain connects TRBV7-9 to TRBJ1-2, with D unclear. The CDR3 is made up of 13 amino acids. Germline CDR1 SEHNR, CDR2 FQNEAQ (reference sequence). Trimming cost V 8 bases and J 6 bases, with 16 bases left between them. The CDR3 DNA follows: TGTGCCAGCTCCCTAAGAGAGACTGATGGCTACACCTTC. Translated, it gives CASSLRETDGYTF.

The V and J genes are TRBV10-3 and TRBJ2-7; 14 bases are a match to TRBD2. Per germline, CDR1 ENHRY and CDR2 SYGVKD. This CDR3 is 18 amino acids long. After removal of 3 bases from V and 6 bases from J, the junction contained 13 bases not matched to a gene. The CDR3, as DNA: TGTGCCATCAGTGAAATTGGGACTAGCGGGGGTCTTTTCGGCGAGCAGTACTTC. Its protein product is CAISEIGTSGGLFGEQYF.

This clone was seen just once. J is TRBJ1-1 and V is TRBV7-9; TRBD1 matches at 11 bases. J gave up 7 bases and V 5 bases, and 12 bases lay outside the gene matches. The germline CDR1 and CDR2 sequences are SEHNR and FQNEAQ (reference sequence). The CDR3 spans 16 residues. The DNA of the CDR3 is TGTGCCAGCAGCCGCGGGACAGGGGGTTTAACGGATGAAGCTTTCTTT. This gives the protein CASSRGTGGLTDEAFF.

The chain combines TRBV4-3 with TRBJ2-5; TRBD2 matches 13 bases. The J call may be wrong; the DNA end is better matched by TRBJ2-7. CDR1 is LGHNA and CDR2 is YSLEER in the germline V gene. The CDR3 covers 16 residues. The DNA of the CDR3 is TGCGCCAGCAGCCAACAACTAGCGGGGGGGACCTACGAGCAGTACTTC. This encodes CASSQQLAGGTYEQYF.

V gene TRBV7-9 combines with J gene TRBJ2-7, with no clear D. The ends were cut back, 5 bases at V and 6 bases at J, with 11 bases in the middle. The CDR3 sequence is 12 residues long. Germline lookup yields CDR1 SEHNR and CDR2 FQNEAQ (reference sequence). CDR3 sequence (DNA): TGTGCCAGCAGCGGCCGAGGAAGCGAGCAGTACTTC. Its translation is CASSGRGSEQYF.

As DNA, the CDR3 is TGTGCCAGTAGTCCCCCTCCGGGCGGGAGAAAGCAGTTCTTC. It is translated as CASSPPPGGRKQFF. This chain joins TRBV19 and TRBJ2-1; TRBD2 matches at 7 bases. This CDR3 is built from 14 residues. Looked up from germline, CDR1 is LNHDA and CDR2 is SQIVND (reference sequence). V dropped 5 bases and J dropped 11; count of bases not matched to a gene: 12.

The chain has TRBV10-1 and TRBJ2-7, with no clear D. The CDR3 sequence is 14 residues long. Trimming took off 2 bases at V and 2 bases at J, with 10 bases between the two ends. Germline lookup yields CDR1 WNHNN and CDR2 SYGVQD (reference sequence). CDR3 nucleotide sequence: TGCGCCAGCAGTGAGGACATTTCCCCCTACGAGCAGTACTTC. It encodes CASSEDISPYEQYF.

A single count supports this clone. The V gene is TRBV12-2, the J gene TRBJ1-1; TRBD1 is taken as the D call from the table, unchecked against the DNA. TRBV12-2 is noted as a pseudogene. The CDR3 extends over 18 amino acids. CDR3 sequence: CASRLALGQNSMNTEAFF. The CDR3 nucleotides are TGTGCAAGTCGCTTAGCGCTGGGACAGAACTCCATGAACACTGAAGCTTTCTTT.

This chain links TRBV7-8 with TRBJ2-2; 10 positions agree with TRBD1. CDR1 and CDR2 from the germline V gene are SGHVS and FQNEAQ. Trimming at V came to 11 bases and at J to 2 bases, leaving 14 bases not matched to a gene. This CDR3 region has 17 residues. CDR3: CAGFTHWDRGNTGELFF. CDR3 DNA: TGTGCCGGCTTCACTCATTGGGACAGGGGTAACACCGGGGAGCTGTTTTTT.

This clone was detected only once. The CDR3 loop is CASSQSPLTGNEQYF. The CDR3 DNA reads TGCGCCAGCAGTCAATCCCCACTGACAGGGAACGAGCAGTACTTC. The gene calls are TRBV23-1 and TRBJ2-5; 7 bases are a match to TRBD1. TRBJ2-7 matches the DNA end more closely, so the J call is doubtful. TRBV23-1 is classed as an ORF, of uncertain function. The CDR3 is 15 residues long.

The chain links TRBV29-1 to TRBJ2-7; TRBD1 is a possible D gene (5 bases). Trimming removed 7 bases from V and 5 bases from J, with 12 bases in between. Germline V gene lookup returns CDR1 SQVTM and CDR2 ANQGSEA. This CDR3 spans 11 amino acids. CDR3 protein: CSARWGDEQYF. The DNA for the CDR3 is TGCAGCGCCCGGTGGGGCGACGAGCAGTACTTC.

The V call is TRBV7-2, the J call TRBJ2-1; 10 bases are shared with TRBD2. Germline CDR1 and CDR2: SGHTA and FQGNSA. The CDR3 loop spans 15 amino acids. V lost 1 base and J lost 7; bases outside the gene matches: 4. The CDR3 region has the DNA TGTGCCAGCAGCTTAGAAGCGGGGGGGCGAAATGAGCAGTTCTTC. As protein: CASSLEAGGRNEQFF.

This clone was seen just once. This chain joins TRBV5-6 and TRBJ2-5; the match to TRBD2 covers 13 bases. From germline, CDR1 is SGHDT and CDR2 YYEEEE. The CDR3 length is 18 residues. J gave up 4 bases and V 4 bases, and 13 bases lay outside the gene matches. CDR3 amino acids: CASSAGLAGVSWRETQYF. The CDR3 DNA is TGTGCCAGCAGCGCCGGACTAGCGGGAGTTTCATGGCGAGAGACCCAGTACTTC.

The chain joins TRBV7-2 to TRBJ1-5; D remains ambiguous. The germline CDR1 and CDR2 sequences are SGHTA and FQGNSA. The length of the CDR3 is 15 residues. V was clipped by 0 bases and J by 6 bases, with 12 bases between them. CDR3 sequence: CASSLAVSGSQPQHF. The DNA for the CDR3 is TGTGCCAGCAGCTTAGCAGTCAGCGGGAGTCAGCCCCAGCATTTT.

The chain combines TRBV28 with TRBJ1-2; 11 nucleotides align to TRBD1. Germline CDR1 MDHEN, CDR2 SYDVKM. The CDR3 is 15 amino acids. The trim removed 4 bases at V and 3 bases at J, leaving 4 bases unmatched. CDR3 DNA sequence: TGTGCCAGCAGTTCGGGACAGGGGGGTTACTATGGCTACACCTTC. Protein sequence: CASSSGQGGYYGYTF.

V usage is TRBV7-2 and J usage is TRBJ2-3; no clear D gene. Germline V lookup: CDR1 SGHTA, CDR2 FQGNSA. The CDR3 covers 12 residues. Trimming shortened V by 5 bases and J by 2 bases, and 5 bases separated the two germline ends. The CDR3 DNA follows: TGTGCCAGCAGCGAGATCACAGATACGCAGTATTTT. Protein sequence: CASSEITDTQYF.

The V call is TRBV6-5, the J call TRBJ1-2; maybe TRBD1 (5 bases). There are 12 residues in the CDR3. Germline loops: CDR1 MNHEY, CDR2 SVGAGI. V lost 5 bases and J lost 6, with 10 bases in between. CDR3 region: CASSPGFDGYTF. CDR3 DNA sequence: TGTGCCAGCAGTCCAGGGTTCGATGGCTACACCTTC.

This clone has a handful of counts. CDR3 amino acids: CASSPVPTGEGQPQHF. The DNA of the CDR3 is TGTGCCAGCAGCCCCGTACCTACAGGGGAAGGACAGCCCCAGCATTTT. This chain joins TRBV5-5 and TRBJ1-5; 7 positions match TRBD1. V dropped 4 bases and J dropped 7; count of bases not matched to a gene: 14. The length of the CDR3 is 16 residues. Germline CDR1 reads SGHKS; CDR2 reads YYEKEE (reference sequence). The complete variable domain, with remaining parts taken from reference TRBV5-5 and TRBJ1-5, reads DAGVTQSPTHLIKTRGQQVTLRCSPISGHKSVSWYQQVLGQGPQFIFQYYEKEERGRGNFPDRFSARQFPNYSSELNVNALLLGDSALYLCASSPVPTGEGQPQHFGDGTRLSIL.

The chain has TRBV9 and TRBJ2-1; 8 nucleotides align to TRBD2. From germline, CDR1 is SGDLS and CDR2 YYNGEE. The CDR3 covers 15 residues. V lost 3 bases to trimming and J lost 4 bases; unmatched junction nucleotides: 6. The CDR3 here is CASSASGGLYNEQFF. The CDR3 DNA reads TGTGCCAGCAGCGCCAGCGGGGGCCTATACAATGAGCAGTTCTTC.